This T cell receptor beta chain was sequenced during a study of cytomegalovirus exposure and HLA in healthy donors. The study's findings and limits: Some V segments (TRBV6-2 and TRBV6-3 among them) were excluded as indistinguishable. When analyzed later, a missense DCLRE1C variant was found to be linked to TCR beta V- and J-gene trimming.

The primer mix had 60 Vbeta and 13 Jbeta primers. In the source study's methods: Later work found tens of millions of unique TCR beta chains, with approximately 12 million shared. TCRdb keeps only in-frame clones here, not all; method: immunoSEQ multiplex PCR. V, J and clone size reflect that table, while D and trimming were determined from the DNA. The repertoire includes about 170,000 clones, 80% of them detected once, and about 2.5% sits in the top ten. V lost 5 bases and J 2 bases, leaving 11 bases between the germline ends. CDR3 length equals 15 residues. The germline V gene encodes CDR1 SGHDT and CDR2 YYEEEE. This clone was recorded once. The antigen remains unidentified.

The chain couples TRBV5-6 to TRBJ2-6; D possibly corresponds to TRBD1 (6 bases). The clonotype was recovered from a male donor in good health and CMV-seronegative. The sequenced material came from PBMCs. The CDR3 coding sequence is TGTGCCAGCAGGTATGAGGGGGCTGGGGCCAACGTCCTGACTTTC. Amino acid sequence: CASRYEGAGANVLTF.